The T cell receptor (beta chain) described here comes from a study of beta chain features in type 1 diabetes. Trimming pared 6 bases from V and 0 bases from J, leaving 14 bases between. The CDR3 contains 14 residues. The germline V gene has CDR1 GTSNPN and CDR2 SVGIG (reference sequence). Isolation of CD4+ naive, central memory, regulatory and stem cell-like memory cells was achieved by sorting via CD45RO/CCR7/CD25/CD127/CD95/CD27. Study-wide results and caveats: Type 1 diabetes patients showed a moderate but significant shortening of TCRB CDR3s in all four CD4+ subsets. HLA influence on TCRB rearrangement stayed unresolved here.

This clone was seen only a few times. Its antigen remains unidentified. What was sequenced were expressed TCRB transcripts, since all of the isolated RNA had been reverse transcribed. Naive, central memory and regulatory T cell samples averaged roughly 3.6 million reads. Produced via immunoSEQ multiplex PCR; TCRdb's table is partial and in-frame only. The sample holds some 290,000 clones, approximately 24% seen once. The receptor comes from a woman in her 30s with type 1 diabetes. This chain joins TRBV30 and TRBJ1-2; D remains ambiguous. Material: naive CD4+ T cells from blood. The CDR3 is CACTFVLANYGYTF. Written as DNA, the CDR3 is TGTGCCTGTACTTTCGTATTAGCTAACTATGGCTACACCTTC. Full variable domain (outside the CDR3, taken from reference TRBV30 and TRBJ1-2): SQTIHQWPATLVQPVGSPLSLECTVEGTSNPNLYWYRQAAGRGLQLLFYSVGIGQISSEVPQNLSASRPQDRQFILSSKKLLLSDSGFYLCACTFVLANYGYTFGSGTRLTVV.